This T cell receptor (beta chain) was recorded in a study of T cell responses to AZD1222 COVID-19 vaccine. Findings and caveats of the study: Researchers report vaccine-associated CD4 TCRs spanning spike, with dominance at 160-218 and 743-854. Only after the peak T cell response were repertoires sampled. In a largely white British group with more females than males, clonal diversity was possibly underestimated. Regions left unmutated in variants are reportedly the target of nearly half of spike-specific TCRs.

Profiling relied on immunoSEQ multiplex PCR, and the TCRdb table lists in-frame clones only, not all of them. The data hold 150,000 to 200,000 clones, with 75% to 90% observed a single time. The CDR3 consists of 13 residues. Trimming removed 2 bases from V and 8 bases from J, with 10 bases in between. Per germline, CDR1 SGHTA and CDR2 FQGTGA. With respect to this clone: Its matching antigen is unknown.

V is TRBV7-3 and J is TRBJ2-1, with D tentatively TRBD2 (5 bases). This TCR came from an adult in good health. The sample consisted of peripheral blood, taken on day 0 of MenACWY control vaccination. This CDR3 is CASSLSGKDEQFF. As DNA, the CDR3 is TGTGCCAGCAGCTTATCCGGGAAGGATGAGCAGTTCTTC.